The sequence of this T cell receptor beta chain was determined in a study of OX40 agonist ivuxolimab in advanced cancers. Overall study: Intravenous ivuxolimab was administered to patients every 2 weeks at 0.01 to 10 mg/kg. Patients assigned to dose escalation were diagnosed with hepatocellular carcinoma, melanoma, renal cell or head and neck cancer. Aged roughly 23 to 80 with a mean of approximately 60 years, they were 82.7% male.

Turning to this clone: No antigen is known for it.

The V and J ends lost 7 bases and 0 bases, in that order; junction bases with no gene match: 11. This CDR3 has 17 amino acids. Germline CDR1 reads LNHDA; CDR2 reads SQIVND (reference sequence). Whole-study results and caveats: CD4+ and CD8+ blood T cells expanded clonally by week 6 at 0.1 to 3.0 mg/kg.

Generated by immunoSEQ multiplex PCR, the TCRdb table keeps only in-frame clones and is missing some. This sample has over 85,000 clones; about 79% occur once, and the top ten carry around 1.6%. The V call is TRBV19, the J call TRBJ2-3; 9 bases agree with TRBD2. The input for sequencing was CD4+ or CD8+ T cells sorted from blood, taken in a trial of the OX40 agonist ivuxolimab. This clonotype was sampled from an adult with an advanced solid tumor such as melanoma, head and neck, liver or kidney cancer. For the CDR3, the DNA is TGTGCCAGTACCTTCTATAGCGGGGGACGTAGCACAGATACGCAGTATTTT. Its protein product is CASTFYSGGRSTDTQYF.